This T cell receptor beta chain appears in the sequencing data of a study of human T cells and chemical hapten exposure. Study details: There were weekly diphenylcyclopropenone doses to the scalp for patients throughout the roughly 24-week study.

A note on this clonotype: Antigen specificity is unknown.

The study, taken as a whole, reports: DPC sensitization produced no change in TCRs with frequency above 1 in 1000.

Germline CDR1 MNHNS, CDR2 SASEGT. CDR3 length: 14 residues. V was trimmed by 0 bases and J by 3 bases, leaving 8 bases between them. Unique molecular identifiers were attached to individual cDNA molecules within the library. TCRdb re-called the RACE reads with MiXCR, one entry per CDR3 protein. The sample lists 250,000 to 300,000 distinct CDR3 sequences, almost 8% occurring once. Time point reported: pre-sensitization, week 0. Noted treatment: therapeutic diphenylcyclopropenone sensitization with weekly scalp DPC. The source was whole blood, collected in connection with sensitization to the hapten diphenylcyclopropenone (DPC). The receptor was derived from a young man with alopecia areata. Some clones in this sample may be carry-over from other donors' samples. This chain joins TRBV6-1 and TRBJ2-5; D call uncertain. The CDR3 loop reads CASSEASQKETQYF. CDR3 nucleotide sequence: TGTGCCAGCAGTGAAGCGTCGCAGAAAGAGACCCAGTACTTC.